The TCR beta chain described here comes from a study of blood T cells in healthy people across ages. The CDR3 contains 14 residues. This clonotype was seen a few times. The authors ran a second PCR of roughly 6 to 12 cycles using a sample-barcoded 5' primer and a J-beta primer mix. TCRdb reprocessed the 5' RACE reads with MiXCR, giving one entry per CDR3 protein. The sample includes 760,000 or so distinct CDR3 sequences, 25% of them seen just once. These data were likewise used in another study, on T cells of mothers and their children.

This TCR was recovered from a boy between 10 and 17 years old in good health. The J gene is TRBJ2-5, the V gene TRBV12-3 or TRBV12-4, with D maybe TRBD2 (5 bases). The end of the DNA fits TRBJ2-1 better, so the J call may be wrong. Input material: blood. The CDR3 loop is CASLAGGTYNEQFF. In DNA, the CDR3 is TGTGCCAGCCTGGCGGGTGGAACCTACAATGAGCAGTTCTTC.